The text below deals with one T cell receptor (beta chain). What it binds is not known. These data come from a study of OX40 agonist ivuxolimab in advanced cancers. Study-wide background: Patients' therapy was ivuxolimab, an antibody that acts as an agonist of OX40 (CD134). Prior anti-PD-1, anti-PD-L1 or anti-CTLA-4 therapy did not bar entry, and about 40% had some. Partial responses were observed in three patients, of whom one had hepatocellular carcinoma and two had cutaneous melanoma. General observations from the study: Relative to CD4+ cells, CD8+ T cells on average had more expanded clones.

The CDR3 sequence is 12 residues long. The V gene lost 0 bases and the J gene lost 5 bases, with 5 bases spanning the gap. CDR1 is SGHRS, CDR2 YFSETQ, per germline. Clones were sequenced by immunoSEQ multiplex PCR, and TCRdb holds only the in-frame ones, with some missing. Among about 75,000 clones, 86% were seen once, and the ten largest hold roughly 8%. The chain has TRBV5-1 and TRBJ2-5, with D unresolved. This clonotype originated in an adult with an advanced solid tumor such as melanoma, head and neck, liver or kidney cancer. Sequencing used CD4+ or CD8+ T cells sorted from blood, obtained in a trial of the OX40 agonist ivuxolimab. For the CDR3, the DNA is TGCGCCAGCAGCTTGGGCAGGGAGACCCAGTACTTC. It specifies CASSLGRETQYF.